This is a list of T cell receptor beta chains from one sample in a study of long-term antiretroviral therapy in people with HIV. The assay was immunoSEQ multiplex PCR, and TCRdb's table has in-frame clones only and misses some. The sample has some 9,600 clones; 84% are singletons. Specimen: unsorted PBMCs, collected 0.3 years before starting antiretroviral therapy. These receptor sequences come from a young man with HIV. Each CDR3 is given with its conserved first and last residue. A D gene is named only where the DNA matches it firmly. The listing skips clone size in some rows; elsewhere it reads once, few, many or a size class.

size: -; J: TRBJ2-3; length: 21; V: TRBV4-3; D: TRBD1; CDR3: CASSSSPDGLPGTAAQDTQYF; DNA: TGCGCCAGCAGCTCCAGCCCCGACGGTCTACCCGGGACAGCGGCACAAGATACGCAGTATTTT
size: once; J: TRBJ2-2; length: 16; V: TRBV28; D: -; CDR3: CASSPSVGGYTGELFF; DNA: TGTGCCAGCAGTCCCTCTGTCGGGGGATACACCGGGGAGCTGTTTTTT
size: -; J: TRBJ2-1; length: 16; V: TRBV27; D: TRBD2; CDR3: CASSFALAGGPSEQFF; DNA: TGTGCCAGCAGTTTCGCCCTAGCGGGAGGGCCAAGTGAGCAGTTCTTC
size: few; J: TRBJ2-7; length: 11; V: TRBV7-9; D: -; CDR3: CASSSAYEQYF; DNA: TGTGCCAGCAGCTCCGCCTACGAGCAGTACTTC
size: -; J: TRBJ2-7; length: 16; V: TRBV27; D: TRBD1; CDR3: CASSLYSGQVSYEQYF; DNA: TGTGCCAGCAGTTTATACTCGGGACAGGTCTCCTACGAGCAGTACTTC
size: -; J: TRBJ2-1; length: 16; V: TRBV19; D: -; CDR3: CASSNLGLLSYNEQFF; DNA: TGTGCCAGTAGTAACTTAGGACTTTTATCCTACAATGAGCAGTTCTTC
size: -; J: TRBJ2-7; length: 16; V: TRBV19; D: TRBD1; CDR3: CASSTTTLGQAYEQYF; DNA: TGTGCCAGTAGTACCACCACCCTGGGACAGGCCTACGAGCAGTACTTC
size: -; J: TRBJ1-1; length: 14; V: TRBV27; D: -; CDR3: CASSPGRTNTEAFF; DNA: TGTGCCAGCAGTCCGGGACGGACGAACACTGAAGCTTTCTTT
size: -; J: TRBJ2-2; length: 15; V: TRBV27; D: -; CDR3: CASSLGYSNTGELFF; DNA: TGTGCCAGCAGTTTAGGTTATTCGAACACCGGGGAGCTGTTTTTT
size: -; J: TRBJ2-7; length: 16; V: TRBV10-3; D: TRBD1; CDR3: CAISEGGGDRVSEQYF; DNA: TGTGCCATCAGTGAGGGAGGGGGGGACAGGGTATCCGAGCAGTACTTC
size: -; J: TRBJ2-1; length: 14; V: TRBV5-8; D: TRBD2; CDR3: CASSPGLANNEQFF; DNA: TGTGCCAGCAGCCCGGGACTAGCGAACAATGAGCAGTTCTTC
size: -; J: TRBJ2-7; length: 16; V: TRBV4-2; D: TRBD2; CDR3: CASSHGTSGNIYEQYF; DNA: TGTGCCAGCAGCCATGGGACTAGCGGGAACATCTACGAGCAGTACTTC
size: -; J: TRBJ2-7; length: 17; V: TRBV7-9; D: -; CDR3: CASSFLEGAQSSYEQYF; DNA: TGTGCCAGCAGCTTTCTTGAAGGCGCACAGAGCTCCTACGAGCAGTACTTC
size: -; J: TRBJ1-4; length: 17; V: TRBV5-1; D: TRBD1; CDR3: CASSYGTGIATNEKLFF; DNA: TGCGCCAGCAGCTATGGGACAGGGATTGCAACTAATGAAAAACTGTTTTTT
size: -; J: TRBJ1-1; length: 17; V: TRBV11-2; D: -; CDR3: CASSLKPETVGNTEAFF; DNA: TGTGCCAGCAGCTTAAAACCCGAGACAGTTGGGAACACTGAAGCTTTCTTT
size: -; J: TRBJ2-7; length: 14; V: TRBV27; D: -; CDR3: CASSFEGGSYEQYF; DNA: TGTGCCAGCAGTTTTGAAGGTGGCTCCTACGAGCAGTACTTC
size: -; J: TRBJ2-2; length: 14; V: TRBV7-3; D: TRBD2; CDR3: CASSSGTSSGELFF; DNA: TGTGCCAGCAGCTCTGGGACTAGTTCCGGGGAGCTGTTTTTT
size: -; J: TRBJ1-4; length: 16; V: TRBV18; D: -; CDR3: CASSPPIGQYNEKLFF; DNA: TGTGCCAGCTCACCACCAATCGGGCAGTATAATGAAAAACTGTTTTTT
size: -; J: TRBJ2-3; length: 14; V: TRBV6-5; D: -; CDR3: CASGTRTETDTQYF; DNA: TGTGCCAGCGGCACACGGACAGAAACAGATACGCAGTATTTT
size: -; J: TRBJ1-2; length: 14; V: TRBV10-2; D: -; CDR3: CASSALAENYGYTF; DNA: TGCGCCAGCAGTGCCTTGGCGGAAAACTATGGCTACACCTTC
size: -; J: TRBJ2-7; length: 16; V: TRBV4-2; D: TRBD2; CDR3: CASSPAVGGGFHEQYF; DNA: TGTGCCAGCAGCCCAGCGGTGGGCGGGGGGTTCCACGAGCAGTACTTC
size: -; J: TRBJ1-2; length: 17; V: TRBV28; D: -; CDR3: CASSLVRGGGYEDGYTF; DNA: TGTGCCAGCAGCTTAGTCCGAGGGGGGGGCTATGAGGATGGCTACACCTTC
size: -; J: TRBJ2-6; length: 17; V: TRBV10-3; D: TRBD1; CDR3: CAISSLGQGSGANVLTF; DNA: TGTGCCATCAGTTCTTTGGGACAGGGGTCCGGGGCCAACGTCCTGACTTTC
size: once; J: TRBJ1-6; length: 17; V: TRBV4-1; D: -; CDR3: CASSQEDPGSYNSPLHF; DNA: TGCGCCAGCAGCCAAGAAGACCCCGGGAGCTATAATTCACCCCTCCACTTT
size: -; J: TRBJ1-4; length: 16; V: TRBV6-1; D: TRBD1; CDR3: CASSEAPGQDNEKLFF; DNA: TGTGCCAGCAGTGAAGCGCCCGGACAGGATAATGAAAAACTGTTTTTT
size: -; J: TRBJ1-4; length: 14; V: TRBV19; D: -; CDR3: CASSIYSAHEKLFF; DNA: TGTGCCAGTAGTATTTATTCGGCCCATGAAAAACTGTTTTTT
size: -; J: TRBJ2-3; length: 16; V: TRBV9; D: -; CDR3: CASSVGSGTSTDTQYF; DNA: TGTGCCAGCAGCGTTGGGTCCGGGACTAGCACAGATACGCAGTATTTT
size: -; J: TRBJ1-5; length: 13; V: TRBV5-4; D: -; CDR3: CASSLGTNQPQHF; DNA: TGTGCCAGCAGCTTGGGGACAAACCAGCCCCAGCATTTT
size: -; J: TRBJ1-1; length: 14; V: TRBV27; D: -; CDR3: CASSSLDRIHEAFF; DNA: TGTGCCAGCAGTTCCCTCGACAGGATACATGAAGCTTTCTTT